The clone carrying this T cell receptor beta chain was detected once. Its target is unknown. Germline assignment: CDR1 SEHNR and CDR2 FQNEAQ (reference sequence). The CDR3 runs to 17 residues. The ends lost 3 bases at V and 2 bases at J; junction bases unmatched: 6. The data originate from a study of cytomegalovirus exposure and HLA in healthy donors. Study-level information: Assignment to the Caucasian-associated ancestry cluster applied to 81% of the 350 to 500 genotyped donors. Points from the study as a whole: Links to common viral pathogens appeared, in a later analysis, for several of the most significant clusters.

Vbeta (60) and Jbeta (13) primers were used in the PCR. TCRdb's copy holds only in-frame clones and misses some; the assay was immunoSEQ multiplex PCR. Of roughly 140,000 clones listed, around 75% are singletons. The chain uses TRBV7-9 and TRBJ2-1; 11 positions agree with TRBD2. The sample consisted of PBMCs. This TCR derives from a female donor in good health and CMV-seronegative. The CDR3 DNA sequence: TGTGCCAGCAGCTTCCCTAGCGGGAGGACCACCTACAATGAGCAGTTCTTC. As protein: CASSFPSGRTTYNEQFF.